These 25 T cell receptor beta chains originate from one sample sequenced in a study of a mutant IDH1 vaccine in newly diagnosed glioma. Noted time point: week 47, end of study. Each dose of the vaccine consisted of 300 ug of mutant IDH1 20-mer peptide, with topical imiquimod. Sequencing was performed with immunoSEQ multiplex PCR; in TCRdb, only in-frame clones are kept and a portion is missing. The sample has almost 95,000 clones, roughly 86% seen once; the top ten hold roughly 0.74%. Their antigens remain unidentified. This sample comprised PBMCs, obtained from a glioma patient whose treatment included an IDH1 peptide vaccine. These receptors were taken from a woman aged 45-60 years with glioma.

The genes are TRBV28 and TRBJ2-1; 7 bases align to TRBD2. This CDR3 comprises 15 residues. Germline V gene sequence: CDR1 MDHEN, CDR2 SYDVKM. The trim removed 6 bases at V and 0 bases at J, leaving 5 bases unmatched. CDR3 in amino acids: CASRNGRPSYNEQFF. The CDR3 nucleotides read TGTGCCAGCAGGAACGGGAGGCCCTCCTACAATGAGCAGTTCTTC.

The V gene is TRBV29-1, the J gene TRBJ2-7; 7 positions agree with TRBD2. Germline V gene data show CDR1 as SQVTM and CDR2 as ANQGSEA. The CDR3 totals 13 residues. The ends lost 4 bases at V and 5 bases at J; junction bases unmatched: 8. The CDR3 DNA reads TGCAGCGTTGGCCCTGAGACTAGCAACGAGCAGTACTTC. Its translation: CSVGPETSNEQYF.

The chain combines TRBV5-4 with TRBJ1-1; D perhaps matches TRBD1 (5 bases). Trimming removed 9 bases from V and 1 base from J, with 13 bases in between. Germline-derived CDR1 and CDR2 are SGHNT and YYREEE (reference sequence). The CDR3 has 13 residues. This CDR3 is CATARDENTEAFF. CDR3 DNA: TGTGCCACCGCCAGGGACGAGAACACTGAAGCTTTCTTT.

The V and J genes are TRBV7-8 and TRBJ1-5; D might be TRBD1 (6 bases). Germline CDR1 reads SGHVS; CDR2 reads FQNEAQ. V was pared by 4 bases and J by 3 bases, with 16 bases between. The length of the CDR3 is 16 residues. The CDR3 DNA sequence: TGTGCCAGCAGCTCCTACAGGAGGGGGGCCAATCAGCCCCAGCATTTT. Translating it yields CASSSYRRGANQPQHF.

The chain couples TRBV15 to TRBJ1-6; 11 bases map to TRBD1. V was pared by 1 base and J by 7 bases, with 3 bases of the junction left unmatched. The CDR3 totals 16 residues. Germline assignment: CDR1 LNHNV and CDR2 YYDKDF (reference sequence). CDR3 amino acids: CATSRVGDRGNSPLHF. The CDR3 coding sequence is TGTGCCACCAGCAGAGTAGGGGACAGGGGGAATTCACCCCTCCACTTT.

The rearrangement links TRBV7-2 to TRBJ2-1; no clear D gene. V lost 5 bases, J lost 4 bases, and 15 bases lay in between. CDR3 length: 15 amino acids. Germline V gene lookup returns CDR1 SGHTA and CDR2 FQGNSA. The CDR3 nucleotides read TGTGCCAGCAGCGTCGCGTCTGGGGTATACAATGAGCAGTTCTTC. This codes for CASSVASGVYNEQFF.

The CDR3 protein is CASSLVGTSAMNTGELFF. The CDR3 DNA sequence: TGTGCCAGCAGCTTAGTGGGGACTAGCGCTATGAACACCGGGGAGCTGTTTTTT. V usage is TRBV11-3 and J usage is TRBJ2-2; 10 bases are shared with TRBD2. Trimming removed 1 base from V and 1 base from J; junction bases left unmatched: 6. CDR1 and CDR2 from the germline V gene are SGHNT and YENEEA. The CDR3 is 18 residues long.

The chain employs TRBV11-2 and TRBJ1-1; the D is unclear. CDR3 size: 15 residues. Trimming removed 2 bases from V and 1 base from J, with 11 bases in between. CDR1 and CDR2 (germline): SGHAT, FQNNGV. The CDR3 DNA follows: TGTGCCAGCAGCTTACAGGCACCACCGAACACTGAAGCTTTCTTT. Protein: CASSLQAPPNTEAFF.

The CDR3 region is CASSFPRQGRQETQYF. Here the CDR3 DNA reads TGTGCCAGCAGTTTCCCCCGACAGGGGCGTCAAGAGACCCAGTACTTC. The rearrangement links TRBV28 to TRBJ2-5, with 8 bases that match TRBD1. V was pared by 3 bases and J by 2 bases, with 8 bases of the junction left unmatched. Germline values: CDR1 MDHEN, CDR2 SYDVKM. This CDR3 is 16 amino acids long.

The V gene is TRBV18, the J gene TRBJ2-7; D is possibly TRBD1 (5 bases). Germline V gene sequence: CDR1 KGHSH, CDR2 LQKENI. This CDR3 contains 14 residues. V was pared by 3 bases and J by 5 bases, with 14 bases between. Here the CDR3 reads CASSPSSGYHEQYF. The CDR3 DNA follows: TGTGCCAGCTCACCGTCATCAGGGTACCACGAGCAGTACTTC.

This chain uses TRBV28 with TRBJ1-4; weak D call: TRBD1 (5 bases). V gave up 5 bases and J gave up 8 bases, with 15 bases separating them. Germline CDR1 reads MDHEN; CDR2 reads SYDVKM. The CDR3 is made up of 14 amino acids. This chain's CDR3 is CASSPRGFGEKLFF. The CDR3 DNA reads TGTGCCAGCAGTCCACGGGGGTTCGGGGAAAAACTGTTTTTT.

The chain has TRBV5-4 and TRBJ2-7, with D perhaps TRBD1 (5 bases). This CDR3 has 13 amino acids. V was pared by 4 bases and J by 4 bases, with 12 bases between. Germline loops: CDR1 SGHNT, CDR2 YYREEE (reference sequence). In nucleotides, the CDR3 is TGTGCCAGCAGCGTTGCAGGGAAATACGAGCAGTACTTC. Encoded protein: CASSVAGKYEQYF.

The chain carries TRBV5-5 and TRBJ1-2; no reliable D call. Trimming took off 1 base at V and 2 bases at J, with 9 bases between the two ends. The CDR3 contains 14 residues. Germline V gives CDR1 SGHKS, CDR2 YYEKEE (reference sequence). CDR3 residues: CASSLRLGNYGYTF. The CDR3 nucleotides are TGTGCCAGCAGCTTGAGGCTGGGGAACTATGGCTACACCTTC.

The chain links TRBV20-1 to TRBJ2-7; D possibly uses TRBD1 or TRBD2 (5 bases each). CDR1 DFQATT and CDR2 SNEGSKA come from the germline V gene (reference sequence). Trimming removed 6 bases from V and 7 bases from J, with 10 bases in between. The CDR3 contains 10 residues. The CDR3 nucleotides are TGCAGTGCGTGGGACGAAGAGCAGTACTTC. This encodes CSAWDEEQYF.

Details on this clone: Other DNA sequences in this specimen translate into the identical CDR3. V and J are TRBV27 and TRBJ2-7; TRBD2 agrees at 12 bases. The ends lost 1 base at V and 1 base at J; junction bases unmatched: 5. Germline assignment: CDR1 MNHEY and CDR2 SMNVEV (reference sequence). This CDR3 has 17 residues. This CDR3 reads CASSLLLAGGPSYEQYF. The CDR3 region has the DNA TGTGCCAGCAGTTTATTACTAGCGGGAGGCCCATCCTACGAGCAGTACTTC.

The chain combines TRBV4-1 with TRBJ1-6, with D possibly matching TRBD1 (6 bases). The length of the CDR3 is 14 residues. V gave up 3 bases and J gave up 7 bases, with 10 bases separating them. Germline CDR1 MGHRA, CDR2 YSYEKL. CDR3 nucleotides: TGCGCCAGCAGCCAGGGGGCAAAGAATTCACCCCTCCACTTT. It encodes CASSQGAKNSPLHF.

V and J are TRBV29-1 and TRBJ1-3; D gene unclear. Germline V lookup: CDR1 SQVTM, CDR2 ANQGSEA. The V gene lost 5 bases and the J gene lost 2 bases, with 10 bases spanning the gap. This CDR3 region has 13 residues. CDR3: CSVHGPTGNTIYF. In DNA, the CDR3 is TGCAGCGTTCATGGGCCCACTGGAAACACCATATATTTT.

This chain connects TRBV5-1 to TRBJ2-5; possibly TRBD1 for D (7 bases). V was trimmed by 4 bases and J by 9 bases, leaving 22 bases between them. Germline V gives CDR1 SGHRS, CDR2 YFSETQ. This CDR3 region has 15 residues. The CDR3 DNA is TGCGCCAGCAGCCCCCTCCAGGGGGTAGGGGAGGCCCAGTACTTC. It specifies CASSPLQGVGEAQYF.

This sequence joins TRBV6-5 and TRBJ1-6; D not certain. CDR1 and CDR2 (germline): MNHEY, SVGAGI. The CDR3 is 15 residues long. The V end was cut by 6 bases, the J end by 6 bases, with 15 bases between. For the CDR3, the DNA is TGTGCCAGCAGCCACGGGTCCGGCCGTAATTCACCCCTCCACTTT. Protein product: CASSHGSGRNSPLHF.

This chain connects TRBV9 to TRBJ2-1; 12 bases are a match to TRBD2. The CDR3 contains 15 residues. Germline loops: CDR1 SGDLS, CDR2 YYNGEE. The trim removed 0 bases at V and 9 bases at J, leaving 4 bases unmatched. In DNA, the CDR3 is TGTGCCAGCAGCGTAGGACTAGCGGGAGCAGGTGAGCAGTTCTTC. It encodes CASSVGLAGAGEQFF.

The chain couples TRBV5-1 to TRBJ2-1; 9 positions agree with TRBD2. The CDR3 is 16 amino acids. V lost 0 bases, J lost 3 bases, and 4 bases stayed unmatched. Per germline, CDR1 SGHRS and CDR2 YFSETQ. Here the CDR3 DNA reads TGCGCCAGCAGCTTGGGTAGCGGGAGTGGCTACAATGAGCAGTTCTTC. Translated: CASSLGSGSGYNEQFF.

The DNA of the CDR3 is TGCAGCGTTGAACAGGTCACAGATACGCAGTATTTT. It codes for CSVEQVTDTQYF. The J gene is TRBJ2-3, the V gene TRBV29-1; no firm D call. Per germline, CDR1 SQVTM and CDR2 ANQGSEA. The CDR3 runs 12 residues. Between the trimmed V and J ends, which lost 2 bases and 2 bases, there was a span of 5 bases.

This chain links TRBV6-6 with TRBJ1-1, with a possible D match to TRBD1 (6 bases). The V end lost 2 bases, the J end lost 1 base, and 8 bases lay between the germline ends. Looked up from germline, CDR1 is MNHNY and CDR2 is SVGAGI (reference sequence). This CDR3 region has 14 residues. The DNA of the CDR3 is TGTGCCAGCAGTTACGGGACACGGAACACTGAAGCTTTCTTT. It translates to CASSYGTRNTEAFF.

This chain links TRBV6-5 with TRBJ2-7; the D is unclear. The CDR3 is 12 amino acids. Trimming took 6 bases from V and 1 from J, leaving 7 bases between them. CDR1 MNHEY and CDR2 SVGAGI come from the germline V gene. CDR3 loop: CASSPGSYEQYF. CDR3 nucleotides: TGTGCCAGCAGCCCGGGTTCCTACGAGCAGTACTTC.

V and J are TRBV2 and TRBJ1-2, with 12 bases matching TRBD1. Germline V CDR1 and CDR2: SNHLY, FYNNEI. V lost 6 bases to trimming and J lost 7 bases; unmatched junction nucleotides: 6. There are 14 residues in the CDR3. The CDR3 bases are TGTGCCAGCAGGGGACAGGGGGCAATAAGTGGCTACACCTTC. This codes for CASRGQGAISGYTF.